This T cell receptor beta chain is drawn from a study of T and B cells in COVID-19 patients. Study context: COVID-19 patients gave peripheral blood either during active infection or after recovery.

The CDR3 runs 14 residues. Each TRB amplification used roughly 220-550 ng of genomic DNA from blood. With respect to this clonotype: Just one base apart from a much larger clone, this may be a read error.

Multiplex PCR with BIOMED2 TRB-A/B primer pools amplified TRB rearrangements. TCRdb reprocessed the multiplex PCR reads with MiXCR, giving one entry per CDR3 protein. The sample has approximately 11,000 distinct CDR3 sequences; around 30% are singletons. This clonotype originated in a human donor who had recovered from COVID-19. Material: blood. The V gene is TRBV12-3 or TRBV12-4, the J gene TRBJ2-3; 7 positions agree with TRBD2. The CDR3 bases are TGTGCCAGCAGTTTTGGCGGGGGTCCAGATACGAAGTATTTT. Its translation: CASSFGGGPDTKYF.